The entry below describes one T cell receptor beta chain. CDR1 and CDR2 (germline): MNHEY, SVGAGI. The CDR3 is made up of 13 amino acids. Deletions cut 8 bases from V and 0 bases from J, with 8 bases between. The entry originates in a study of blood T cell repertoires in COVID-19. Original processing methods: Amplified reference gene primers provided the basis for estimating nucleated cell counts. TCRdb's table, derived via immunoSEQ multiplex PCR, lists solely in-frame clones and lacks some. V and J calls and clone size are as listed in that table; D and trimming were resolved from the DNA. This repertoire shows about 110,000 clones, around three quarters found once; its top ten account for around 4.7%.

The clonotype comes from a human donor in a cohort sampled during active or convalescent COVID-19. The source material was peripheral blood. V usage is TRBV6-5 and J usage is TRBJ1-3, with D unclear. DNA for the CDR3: TGTGCCAGCGACAAGAGCTCTGGAAACACCATATATTTT. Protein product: CASDKSSGNTIYF.